This TCR beta chain derives from a study of OX40 agonist ivuxolimab in advanced cancers. Looking at the study overall: Ivuxolimab was an agonistic, fully human IgG2 monoclonal antibody directed against OX40 (CD134), a costimulatory receptor. Intravenous ivuxolimab was administered to patients every 2 weeks at six dose levels: 0.01, 0.1, 0.3, 1.5, 3 and 10 mg/kg. Of the approximately 50 patients in dose escalation, 19 had hepatocellular carcinoma, about 15 had melanoma, 9 had renal cell carcinoma and 9 had head and neck cancer. The dose-escalation cohort was around 83% male with a mean age of roughly 62 years, ranging from roughly 20 to 80. Patients were allowed to have had prior anti-PD-1, anti-PD-L1 or anti-CTLA-4 therapy, and around 40% of the dose-escalation patients had previously received checkpoint inhibitors. Partial responses occurred in three dose-escalation patients: two with cutaneous melanoma and one with hepatocellular carcinoma. The point of sequencing TCRbeta in the periphery was to test whether ivuxolimab changed TCR sequence diversity and drove clonal T-cell expansion. The paper reports the monotherapy dose-escalation portion (N of about 54 patients) of the phase I ivuxolimab trial.

From the cysteine through the phenylalanine, the CDR3 covers 16 amino acids. The CDR3 DNA has 48 bases and is translated from base 1. From a lookup of the germline V gene (reference sequence), CDR1 and CDR2 are MNHEY and SMNVEV. Germline trimming amounts to 3 bases on V and 6 bases on J, with 11 as the count of junction bases outside the gene matches. Concerning this clone itself: No antigen is known for it. Base qualities are not provided; no much larger clone lies one nucleotide away.

Patients with autoimmune disease history or receiving systemic immunosuppression were excluded from the trial. Peripheral blood for TCR sequencing was collected from all dose cohorts at baseline, on cycle 4 day 1, and on cycle 7 day 1. The samples were taken from a phase I, first-in-human, multicenter, open-label dose-escalation trial of ivuxolimab. Adults with locally advanced or metastatic head and neck squamous cell, hepatocellular, melanoma or renal cell carcinoma were enrolled in the trial. Before TCR sequencing, CD4+ T cells and CD8+ T cells from peripheral blood were sorted into separate populations. To sequence the TCRbeta CDR3 region, genomic DNA was isolated from the sorted cells. TCRbeta CDR3 regions were sequenced using the immunoSEQ Assay. This immuneACCESS table, as held by TCRdb, lists in-frame sequences with V and J called but not all clones. Of the missing ones, under half trace to an unresolved V gene in checked studies; the others have no known cause. Within this sample are around 20,000 clones, with 74% of them counted one time only. The ten largest account for roughly 34% of the sample.

Overall study results and their limits: After ivuxolimab, CD8+ T cells had more expanded clones than CD4+ T cells on average. Antigen specificity was not determined for the clonally expanded peripheral T cells. In the 0.1-3.0 mg/kg groups, partial responders were among the patients with the lowest normalized peripheral clonal expansion, particularly in CD8+ T cells. At doses from 0.1 to 3.0 mg/kg, clonal expansion was seen in both CD4+ and CD8+ blood T cells between baseline and week 6. Low levels of normalized T-cell clonal expansion were also shown by some nonresponding patients.

Recombination linked TRBV27 to TRBJ2-7; 10 junctional bases match TRBD1. The sequence derives from an adult with an advanced solid tumor such as melanoma, head and neck, liver or kidney cancer. This specimen consisted of CD4+ or CD8+ T cells sorted from blood, obtained in a trial of the OX40 agonist ivuxolimab. At the DNA level, the sequence is TGTGCCAGCAGTTTGCCCGACGGGACAGGGGTAGGCGAGCAGTACTTC. It specifies CASSLPDGTGVGEQYF.